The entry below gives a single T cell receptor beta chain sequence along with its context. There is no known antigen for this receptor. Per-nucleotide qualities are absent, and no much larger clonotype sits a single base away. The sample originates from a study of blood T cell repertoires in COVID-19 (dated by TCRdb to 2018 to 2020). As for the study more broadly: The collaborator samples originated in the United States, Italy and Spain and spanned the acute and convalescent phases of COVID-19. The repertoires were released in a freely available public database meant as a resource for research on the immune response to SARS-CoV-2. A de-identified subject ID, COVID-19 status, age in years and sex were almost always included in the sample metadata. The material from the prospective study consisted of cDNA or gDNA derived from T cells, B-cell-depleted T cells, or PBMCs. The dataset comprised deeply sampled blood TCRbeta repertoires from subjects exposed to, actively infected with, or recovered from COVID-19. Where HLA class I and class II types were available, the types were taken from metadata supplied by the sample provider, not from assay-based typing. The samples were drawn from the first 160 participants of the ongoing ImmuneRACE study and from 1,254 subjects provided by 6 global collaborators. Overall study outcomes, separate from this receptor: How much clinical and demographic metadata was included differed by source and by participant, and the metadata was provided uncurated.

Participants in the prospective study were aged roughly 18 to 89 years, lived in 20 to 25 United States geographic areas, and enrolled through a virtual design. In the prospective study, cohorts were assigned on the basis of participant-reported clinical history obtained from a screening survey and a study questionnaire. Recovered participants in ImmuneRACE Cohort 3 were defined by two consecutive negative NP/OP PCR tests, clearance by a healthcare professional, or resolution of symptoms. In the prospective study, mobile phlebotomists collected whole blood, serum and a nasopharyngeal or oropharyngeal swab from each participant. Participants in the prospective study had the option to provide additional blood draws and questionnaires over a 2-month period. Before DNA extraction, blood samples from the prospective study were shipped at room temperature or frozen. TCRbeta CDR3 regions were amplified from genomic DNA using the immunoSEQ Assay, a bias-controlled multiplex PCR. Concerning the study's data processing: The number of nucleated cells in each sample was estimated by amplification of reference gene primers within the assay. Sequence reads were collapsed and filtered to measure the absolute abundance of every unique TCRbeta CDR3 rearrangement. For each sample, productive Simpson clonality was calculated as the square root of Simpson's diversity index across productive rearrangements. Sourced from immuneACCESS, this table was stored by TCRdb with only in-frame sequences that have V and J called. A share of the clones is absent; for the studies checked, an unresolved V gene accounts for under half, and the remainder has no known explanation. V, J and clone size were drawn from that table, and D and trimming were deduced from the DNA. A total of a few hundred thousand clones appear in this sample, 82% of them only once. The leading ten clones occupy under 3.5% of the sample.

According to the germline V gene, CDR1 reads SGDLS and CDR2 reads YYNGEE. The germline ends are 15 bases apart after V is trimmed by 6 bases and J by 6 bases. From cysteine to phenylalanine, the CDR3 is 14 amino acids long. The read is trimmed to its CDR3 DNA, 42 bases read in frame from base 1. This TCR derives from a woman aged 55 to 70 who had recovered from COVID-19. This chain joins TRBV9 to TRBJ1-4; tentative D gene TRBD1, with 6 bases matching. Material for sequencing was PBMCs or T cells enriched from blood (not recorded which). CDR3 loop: CASNLRGGDEKLFF. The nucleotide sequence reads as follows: TGTGCCAGCAACCTCCGGGGGGGCGATGAAAAACTGTTTTTT.